This T cell receptor (beta chain) emerged from a study of blood T cell repertoires in COVID-19. The wider study: Samples taken during acute and convalescent COVID-19 were collected in the United States, Italy and Spain.

TCRdb's copy holds only in-frame clones and misses some; the assay was immunoSEQ multiplex PCR. Counted here are roughly 500,000 clones, nearly 90% occurring once; the ten biggest clones make up around 0.95%. Germline CDR1 reads MNHEY; CDR2 reads SVGAGI. Unmatched junction bases numbered 5, after V lost 6 bases and J lost 3 bases. This CDR3 is built from 15 residues. There are a few counts of this clone. Other DNA sequences within the sample encode an identical CDR3. The chain is built from TRBV6-5 and TRBJ2-7, with TRBD2 identical over 13 bases. This TCR came from a man between 18 and 35 years old with COVID-19, enrolled during active disease. Material for sequencing was peripheral blood. Here the CDR3 reads CASRPGTSGVYEQYF. The CDR3 bases are TGTGCCAGCAGGCCCGGGACTAGCGGGGTCTACGAGCAGTACTTC.